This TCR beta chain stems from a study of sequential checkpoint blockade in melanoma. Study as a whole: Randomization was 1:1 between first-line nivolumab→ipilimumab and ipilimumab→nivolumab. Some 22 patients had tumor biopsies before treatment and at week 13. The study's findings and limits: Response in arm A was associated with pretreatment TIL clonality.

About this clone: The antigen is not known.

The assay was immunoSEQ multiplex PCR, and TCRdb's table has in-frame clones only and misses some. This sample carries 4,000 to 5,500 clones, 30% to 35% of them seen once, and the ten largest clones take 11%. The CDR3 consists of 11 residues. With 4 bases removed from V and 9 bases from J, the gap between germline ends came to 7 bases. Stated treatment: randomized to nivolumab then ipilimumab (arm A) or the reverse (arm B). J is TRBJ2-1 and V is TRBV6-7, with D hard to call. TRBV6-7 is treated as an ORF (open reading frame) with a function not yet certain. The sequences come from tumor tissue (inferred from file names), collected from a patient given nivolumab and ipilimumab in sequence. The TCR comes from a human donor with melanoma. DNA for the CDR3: TGTGCCAGCAGTTTTCGTGGTGAGCAGTTCTTC. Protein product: CASSFRGEQFF.